A single sample is the source of the 8 T cell receptor beta chains below, sequenced in a study of cytomegalovirus exposure and HLA in healthy donors. In the PCR, 60 Vbeta and 13 Jbeta primers were used. The method was immunoSEQ multiplex PCR; TCRdb's version includes in-frame clones alone and lacks a portion of them. The table lists fewer than 300,000 clones, around 86% of them singletons. The sample was PBMCs. The receptors were gathered from a man between 35 and 55 years old in good health and CMV-seropositive.

The chain employs TRBV30 and TRBJ1-6; D perhaps matches TRBD1 (5 bases). The ends were cut back, 7 bases at V and 3 bases at J, with 10 bases in the middle. CDR3 length: 13 residues. Germline-derived CDR1 and CDR2 are GTSNPN and SVGIG (reference sequence). CDR3: CASTRDYNSPLHF. CDR3 coding DNA: TGTGCCTCAACCAGGGACTATAATTCACCCCTCCACTTT.

The chain joins TRBV7-2 to TRBJ1-5; tentative D call: TRBD1 (6 bases). Trimming shortened V by 1 base and J by 1 base, and 14 bases separated the two germline ends. CDR3 length: 17 residues. The germline gives CDR1 SGHTA, CDR2 FQGNSA. CDR3 bases: TGTGCCAGCAGCTTAGGGCCAGGGGCCGCAAGCAATCAGCCCCAGCATTTT. Residues: CASSLGPGAASNQPQHF. The full variable domain, with the rest looked up from reference TRBV7-2 and TRBJ1-5, is GAGVSQSPSNKVTEKGKDVELRCDPISGHTALYWYRQSLGQGLEFLIYFQGNSAPDKSGLPSDRFSAERTGGSVSTLTIQRTQQEDSAVYLCASSLGPGAASNQPQHFGDGTRLSIL.

This chain uses TRBV4-1 with TRBJ2-1; TRBD2 agrees at 10 bases. Trimming removed 4 bases from V and 8 bases from J; junction bases left unmatched: 8. The CDR3 runs to 15 residues. Germline CDR1 is MGHRA and CDR2 is YSYEKL. The CDR3 nucleotides read TGCGCCAGCAGCCTATACCAGCGGGAGGGCGATGAGCAGTTCTTC. It is translated as CASSLYQREGDEQFF.

The chain links TRBV5-1 to TRBJ2-1; TRBD2 matches 13 bases. This CDR3 region has 17 residues. V lost 4 bases, J lost 10 bases, and 14 bases stayed unmatched. Looked up from germline, CDR1 is SGHRS and CDR2 is YFSETQ. The CDR3 is CASSPLGLAGANGEQFF. CDR3 DNA: TGCGCCAGCAGCCCCCTTGGACTAGCGGGAGCAAATGGGGAGCAGTTCTTC.

This chain links TRBV18 with TRBJ1-6, with TRBD1 matching over 8 bases. The CDR3 runs to 14 residues. With 6 bases clipped from V and 7 bases from J, the junction kept 5 bases outside the gene matches. CDR1 is KGHSH and CDR2 is LQKENI in the germline V gene. The CDR3 nucleotides read TGTGCCAGCTCTCAAGACAGGGGAAATTCACCCCTCCACTTT. This codes for CASSQDRGNSPLHF.

The genes are TRBV29-1 and TRBJ2-7; tentative D call: TRBD1 (6 bases). The V and J ends lost 3 bases and 2 bases respectively, with 20 bases between them. This CDR3 region has 16 residues. CDR1 SQVTM and CDR2 ANQGSEA come from the germline V gene. The CDR3 DNA is TGCAGCGTTGATTTGGGGTCCGGGACAAACCCCTACGAGCAGTACTTC. It specifies CSVDLGSGTNPYEQYF.

The rearrangement joins TRBV28 to TRBJ1-3; 7 positions match TRBD1. This CDR3 is 15 amino acids long. After removal of 6 bases from V and 3 bases from J, the junction contained 8 bases not matched to a gene. From germline, CDR1 is MDHEN and CDR2 SYDVKM. The CDR3 nucleotides read TGTGCCAGCAGGGAAGAGGGGGCGCATGGAAACACCATATATTTT. As protein: CASREEGAHGNTIYF.

This chain links TRBV5-1 with TRBJ2-7; 9 bases line up with TRBD2. Per germline, CDR1 SGHRS and CDR2 YFSETQ. The CDR3 spans 16 residues. Losses at the gene ends were 3 bases for V and 1 base for J; bases not matched to a gene: 8. The DNA for the CDR3 is TGCGCCAGCAGCTCGCCCACTAGCGGGTATTCCTACGAGCAGTACTTC. Translating it yields CASSSPTSGYSYEQYF. The complete variable domain, with remaining parts taken from reference TRBV5-1 and TRBJ2-7, reads KAGVTQTPRYLIKTRGQQVTLSCSPISGHRSVSWYQQTPGQGLQFLFEYFSETQRNKGNFPGRFSGRQFSNSRSEMNVSTLELGDSALYLCASSSPTSGYSYEQYFGPGTRLTVT.